Here is one TCR beta chain with its context. Its antigen is still unknown. This sample was included in a study of shared clonotypes between healthy human individuals. General observations from the study: A small donor pool kept down the genetic and exposure-history diversity that was represented.

Sequencing was performed with immunoSEQ multiplex PCR; in TCRdb, only in-frame clones are kept and a portion is missing. The data contain hundreds of thousands of clones, about 95% of them seen just once; the ten biggest clones take up approximately 0.12%. Naive CD8 cells were CD45RO-negative, positively selected for CCR7, excluding terminally differentiated effector memory CD45RA+ cells. The donor population consisted of healthy HIV-negative adults with no recent acute infections or vaccinations. The specimen was naive CD8+ T cells sorted from blood. This TCR came from a woman aged 25 to 39 in good health.

DNA for the CDR3: TGTGCCAGCAGCATGACTAGCGGGACGTCAGATACGCAGTATTTT. Its protein product is CASSMTSGTSDTQYF. This chain links TRBV7-9 with TRBJ2-3, with 11 bases that match TRBD2. The ends lost 5 bases at V and 4 bases at J; junction bases unmatched: 5. CDR3 length equals 15 residues. Germline V gene lookup returns CDR1 SEHNR and CDR2 FQNEAQ (reference sequence).